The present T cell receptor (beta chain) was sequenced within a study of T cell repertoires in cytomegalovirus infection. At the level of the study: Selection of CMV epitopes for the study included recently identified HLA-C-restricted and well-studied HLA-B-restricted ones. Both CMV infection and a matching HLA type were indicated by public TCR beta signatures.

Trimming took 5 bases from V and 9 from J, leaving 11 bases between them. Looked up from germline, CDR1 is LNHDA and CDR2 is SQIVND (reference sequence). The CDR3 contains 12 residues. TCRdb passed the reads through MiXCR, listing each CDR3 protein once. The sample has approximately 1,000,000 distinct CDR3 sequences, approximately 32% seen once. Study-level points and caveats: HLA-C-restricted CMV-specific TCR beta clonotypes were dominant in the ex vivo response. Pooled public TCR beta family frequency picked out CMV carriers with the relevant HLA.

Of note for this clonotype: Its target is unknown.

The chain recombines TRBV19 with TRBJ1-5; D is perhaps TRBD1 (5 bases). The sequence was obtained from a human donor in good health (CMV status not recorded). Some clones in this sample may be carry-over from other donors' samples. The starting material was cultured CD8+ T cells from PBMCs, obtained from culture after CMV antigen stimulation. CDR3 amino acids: CASSEKGTPQHF. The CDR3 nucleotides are TGTGCCAGTAGTGAAAAAGGGACGCCCCAGCATTTT.